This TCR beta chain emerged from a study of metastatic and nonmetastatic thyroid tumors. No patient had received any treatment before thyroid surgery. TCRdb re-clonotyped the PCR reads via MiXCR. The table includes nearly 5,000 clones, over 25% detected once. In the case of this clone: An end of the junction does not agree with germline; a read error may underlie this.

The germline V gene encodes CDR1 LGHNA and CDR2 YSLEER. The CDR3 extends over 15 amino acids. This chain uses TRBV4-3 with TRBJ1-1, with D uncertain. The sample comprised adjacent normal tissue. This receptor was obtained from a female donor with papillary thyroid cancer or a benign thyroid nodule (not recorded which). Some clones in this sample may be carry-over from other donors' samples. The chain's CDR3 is CASSQNSGLNTEAFF. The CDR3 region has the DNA TGCGCCAGCAGCCAGAACAGCGGGCTGAACACTGAAGCGTTCTTT.